This T cell receptor (beta chain) stems from a study of T cell repertoires in cytomegalovirus infection. TCRdb itself ran the reads through MiXCR, one entry per CDR3 protein. The table shows roughly 500,000 distinct CDR3 sequences, with more than 40% occurring only once. The CDR3 contains 13 residues. The V end lost 6 bases, the J end lost 4 bases, and 10 bases lay between the germline ends. As for this clonotype: Its antigen is still unknown.

Specimen: cultured PBMCs, collected from culture after CMV antigen stimulation. This clonotype originated in a human donor in good health (CMV status not recorded). Some clones in this sample may be carry-over from other donors' samples. The rearrangement uses TRBV12-3 or TRBV12-4 and TRBJ2-1, with D possibly TRBD2 on 5 matching bases. The chain's CDR3 is CASRTDSYNEQFF. The CDR3 DNA is TGTGCCAGCAGAACGGACTCGTACAATGAGCAGTTCTTC.